This T cell receptor (beta chain) was retrieved from a study of early T cells in non-severe SARS-CoV-2 infection. From the 5' RACE reads, TCRdb called clonotypes with MiXCR, one entry per CDR3 protein. The data hold fewer than 100,000 distinct CDR3 sequences, with around 13% observed a single time. Losses at the gene ends were 4 bases for V and 5 bases for J; bases not matched to a gene: 7. The V gene's germline CDR1 is SEHNR and CDR2 FQNEAQ (reference sequence). This CDR3 is built from 15 residues. This receptor was obtained from an adult who was a healthcare worker with PCR-confirmed SARS-CoV-2 infection or an uninfected control (not recorded which). The chain joins TRBV7-9 to TRBJ2-5, with TRBD1 identical over 10 bases. The sequenced sample was whole blood. This CDR3 reads CASSSGGQGSETQYF. The CDR3 nucleotides read TGTGCCAGCAGCTCGGGGGGACAGGGGTCGGAGACCCAGTACTTC.